The rows below give T cell receptor beta chains drawn from one sample of a study of blood T cell repertoires in COVID-19. Clones were read by immunoSEQ multiplex PCR, and TCRdb kept only the in-frame ones, dropping some. The sample holds more than 250,000 clones; just under 90% are singletons and the top ten take roughly 6%. The sample was peripheral blood. The origin of the receptors is a woman aged 45-65 years with COVID-19, enrolled during active disease. The CDR3 runs from the conserved cysteine through the conserved F or W. D genes are given only for firm matches. Expanded clones get a size class; other rows say once, few or many, or leave the size out.

>TRBD2|.|TRBV10-3|TRBJ2-5
CATRTSGRAGETQYF
TGTGCCACCAGGACTAGCGGGAGGGCCGGGGAGACCCAGTACTTC
>.|.|TRBV18|TRBJ2-2
CASSPATGIPGELFF
TGTGCCAGCTCACCGGCGACAGGAATCCCCGGGGAGCTGTTTTTT
>TRBD1|.|TRBV12-3/TRBV12-4|TRBJ1-1
CASSLAGGQKAFF
TGTGCCAGCAGTTTAGCGGGGGGACAGAAAGCTTTCTTT
>TRBD1|once|TRBV3-1/TRBV3-2|TRBJ2-5
CASSRRTGSQETQYF
TGTGCCAGCAGCCGGCGGACAGGGTCACAAGAGACCCAGTACTTC
>.|.|TRBV18|TRBJ2-7
CASSISTGVNTYEQYF
TGTGCCAGCTCGATATCGACAGGAGTAAATACCTACGAGCAGTACTTC
>TRBD2|.|TRBV11-3|TRBJ2-3
CASSAGGDLFTDTQYF
TGTGCCAGCAGCGCGGGAGGTGACCTCTTCACAGATACGCAGTATTTT
>TRBD1|.|TRBV6-1|TRBJ1-4
CASSVGAGTGWEKLFF
TGTGCCAGCAGTGTAGGCGCCGGGACAGGTTGGGAAAAACTGTTTTTT
>.|.|TRBV15|TRBJ1-3
CATSRDPGSAGNTIYF
TGTGCCACCAGCAGAGATCCCGGTTCTGCTGGAAACACCATATATTTT
>TRBD2|few|TRBV5-1|TRBJ2-2
CASSLVTSGRGDTGELFF
TGCGCCAGCAGCTTGGTCACTAGCGGGAGAGGAGATACCGGGGAGCTGTTTTTT
>.|.|TRBV5-6|TRBJ2-1
CASSWNGDPHIEQFF
TGTGCCAGCAGCTGGAACGGAGACCCCCACATTGAGCAGTTCTTC
>.|.|TRBV30|TRBJ2-3
CAWSVGGGRKNADTQYF
TGTGCCTGGAGTGTAGGGGGGGGTCGAAAAAACGCAGATACGCAGTATTTT
>.|.|TRBV7-2|TRBJ2-2
CASSLRGGGTGELFF
TGTGCCAGCAGCTTAAGGGGGGGCGGCACCGGGGAGCTGTTTTTT
>TRBD1|.|TRBV3-1/TRBV3-2|TRBJ2-2
CASSQVRQGGELFF
TGTGCCAGCAGCCAAGTCCGACAGGGCGGGGAGCTGTTTTTT
>.|.|TRBV2|TRBJ1-5
CASRKGQTNQPQHF
TGTGCCAGCAGAAAAGGACAGACCAATCAGCCCCAGCATTTT
>TRBD1|once|TRBV7-3|TRBJ2-1
CASSRYRGNYNEQFF
TGTGCCAGCAGCAGATACAGGGGGAACTACAATGAGCAGTTCTTC
>TRBD1|.|TRBV18|TRBJ1-5
CASSPPGTGANQPQHF
TGTGCCAGCTCACCACCGGGGACAGGGGCAAATCAGCCCCAGCATTTT
>TRBD1|.|TRBV5-5|TRBJ1-5
CASSLETGVLQPQHF
TGTGCCAGCAGCTTGGAGACAGGGGTTTTGCAGCCCCAGCATTTT
>TRBD2|once|TRBV4-1|TRBJ2-3
CASSQDKASSGIAPDTQYF
TGCGCCAGCAGCCAAGACAAGGCTAGTAGCGGGATCGCCCCAGATACGCAGTATTTT
>TRBD2|.|TRBV27|TRBJ2-7
CATQPSGRNWDEQYF
TGTGCCACTCAGCCTAGCGGGAGGAACTGGGACGAGCAGTACTTC
>TRBD2|.|TRBV19|TRBJ2-2
CASSIRTSGRARGTGELFF
TGTGCCAGTAGTATTCGGACTAGCGGGAGGGCCCGGGGCACCGGGGAGCTGTTTTTT
>.|.|TRBV5-1|TRBJ2-6
CASSLTGSGANVLTF
TGCGCCAGCAGCTTGACAGGGTCAGGGGCCAACGTCCTGACTTTC
>.|.|TRBV7-9|TRBJ2-1
CASSLLGREGDNEQFF
TGTGCCAGCAGCTTATTGGGGAGGGAGGGGGACAATGAGCAGTTCTTC
>TRBD1|.|TRBV5-1|TRBJ2-1
CASSFLDRGSYNEQFF
TGCGCCAGCAGCTTTTTGGACAGGGGATCCTACAATGAGCAGTTCTTC
>TRBD1|few|TRBV3-1/TRBV3-2|TRBJ1-1
CASSQYRPQGRTEAFF
TGTGCCAGCAGCCAATACCGCCCACAGGGGCGGACTGAAGCTTTCTTT
>.|.|TRBV30|TRBJ1-6
CAWMEGGFNSPLHF
TGTGCCTGGATGGAAGGAGGCTTTAATTCACCCCTCCACTTT
>TRBD2|.|TRBV10-2|TRBJ2-7
CASRPPLAGGPGEQYF
TGCGCCAGCAGACCACCTTTAGCGGGAGGGCCCGGCGAGCAGTACTTC
>.|.|TRBV6-1|TRBJ1-5
CASSEAGSYSNQPQHF
TGTGCCAGCAGTGAAGCGGGGAGCTATAGCAATCAGCCCCAGCATTTT
>TRBD1|.|TRBV30|TRBJ1-1
CAWRRTGNTEAFF
TGTGCCTGGAGGCGGACAGGGAACACTGAAGCTTTCTTT
>TRBD1|.|TRBV6-5|TRBJ1-2
CASSRQGANYGYTF
TGTGCCAGCAGTCGACAGGGGGCAAACTATGGCTACACCTTC
>.|.|TRBV30|TRBJ2-1
CAWSAGRLGGPYNEQFF
TGTGCCTGGAGCGCCGGAAGATTAGGAGGGCCTTACAATGAGCAGTTCTTC
>TRBD1|.|TRBV11-1|TRBJ1-2
CASSRTGNYGYTF
TGTGCCAGCAGTCGGACAGGCAACTATGGCTACACCTTC
>.|once|TRBV5-3|TRBJ1-2
CARSRQRDYGYTF
TGTGCCAGAAGCCGACAACGCGACTATGGCTACACCTTC
>TRBD2|.|TRBV27|TRBJ2-7
CASSFSTSGTSYEQYF
TGTGCCAGCAGTTTTTCGACTAGCGGGACCTCCTACGAGCAGTACTTC
>TRBD1|.|TRBV6-6|TRBJ2-6
CASSLTGAASGANVLTF
TGTGCCAGCAGTCTTACAGGGGCCGCCTCTGGGGCCAACGTCCTGACTTTC
>TRBD2|.|TRBV6-5|TRBJ2-1
CASSYYAGGSNEQFF
TGTGCCAGCAGTTACTACGCGGGGGGGAGCAATGAGCAGTTCTTC
>.|.|TRBV5-6|TRBJ2-7
CASSPTGGPYEQYF
TGTGCCAGCAGCCCCACCGGGGGTCCCTACGAGCAGTACTTC
>TRBD1|.|TRBV11-3|TRBJ2-3
CASGGVGTGLTDTQYF
TGTGCCAGCGGCGGAGTTGGGACAGGGTTAACAGATACGCAGTATTTT